The 22 T cell receptor beta chains below were found in one sample sequenced in a study of beta chain features in type 1 diabetes. Findings and caveats of the study: In every one of the four CD4+ subsets, TCRB CDR3s were moderately but significantly shorter in Type 1 diabetes patients.

The authors reverse transcribed all of the isolated RNA, so sequencing captured expressed TCRB transcripts. Generated by immunoSEQ multiplex PCR, the TCRdb table keeps only in-frame clones and is missing some. Of 600,000 or so clones listed, over 12% are singletons. These TCRs are of unknown antigen specificity. Sequenced material: naive CD4+ T cells from blood. The receptors shown here come from a man aged 18-30 years with type 1 diabetes.

This sequence joins TRBV9 and TRBJ1-1; maybe TRBD1 (6 bases). This CDR3 spans 14 amino acids. Germline CDR1 SGDLS, CDR2 YYNGEE. Trimming pared 0 bases from V and 7 bases from J, leaving 13 bases between. The chain's CDR3 is CASSVEDRGFEAFF. CDR3 DNA: TGTGCCAGCAGCGTAGAGGACAGAGGGTTTGAAGCTTTCTTT.

This clone appeared a few times. The gene calls are TRBV7-2 and TRBJ2-7; D gene unclear. Trimming took off 3 bases at V and 0 bases at J, with 12 bases between the two ends. The CDR3 contains 15 residues. From germline, CDR1 is SGHTA and CDR2 FQGNSA. The DNA of the CDR3 is TGTGCCAGCAGCTTCCTCTCCGACGGCTCCTACGAGCAGTACTTC. Translating gives CASSFLSDGSYEQYF.

The CDR3 DNA is TGTGCCAGCAGCTTAGTCGGGCTAGCGATCGGGGAGCTGTTTTTT. Translation gives CASSLVGLAIGELFF. This chain connects TRBV7-2 to TRBJ2-2; maybe TRBD2 (6 bases). The germline V gene has CDR1 SGHTA and CDR2 FQGNSA. Trimming took off 1 base at V and 7 bases at J, with 13 bases between the two ends. This CDR3 region has 15 residues.

The chain couples TRBV7-9 to TRBJ2-2, with a possible D match to TRBD1 (5 bases). CDR3 length equals 15 residues. V lost 6 bases and J 2 bases, leaving 13 bases between the germline ends. CDR1 and CDR2 (germline): SEHNR, FQNEAQ (reference sequence). The CDR3 spells CASSLGVANTGELFF. Written as DNA, the CDR3 is TGTGCCAGCAGTCTAGGGGTGGCTAACACCGGGGAGCTGTTTTTT.

This clone was counted between two and nine times. V and J are TRBV6-5 and TRBJ2-7; unclear D gene. Germline V lookup: CDR1 MNHEY, CDR2 SVGAGI. Trimming removed 5 bases at V and 0 bases at J, with 11 bases between. CDR3 length: 14 residues. CDR3: CASSHNSASYEQYF. CDR3 DNA: TGTGCCAGCAGTCACAACTCAGCCTCCTACGAGCAGTACTTC.

The rearrangement joins TRBV4-3 to TRBJ2-1, with TRBD2 matching over 11 bases. V trimming: 1 base; J trimming: 4 bases; junction bases outside the gene matches: 3. Germline V gene data show CDR1 as LGHNA and CDR2 as YSLEER. The CDR3 spans 16 residues. The CDR3 here is CASSQVPSGGYNEQFF. For the CDR3, the DNA is TGCGCCAGCAGCCAAGTTCCTAGCGGGGGGTACAATGAGCAGTTCTTC.

The J gene is TRBJ2-1, the V gene TRBV30; the D gene is possibly TRBD1 (6 bases). The V gene's germline CDR1 is GTSNPN and CDR2 SVGIG (reference sequence). V dropped 0 bases and J dropped 8 bases, with 17 bases sitting between them. The CDR3 runs to 15 residues. The CDR3 DNA follows: TGTGCCTGGAGTGTTGGGACACGACGCACGGATGAGCAGTTCTTC. It is translated as CAWSVGTRRTDEQFF. The full variable domain, in which reference TRBV30 and TRBJ2-1 provide the parts outside the CDR3, is SQTIHQWPATLVQPVGSPLSLECTVEGTSNPNLYWYRQAAGRGLQLLFYSVGIGQISSEVPQNLSASRPQDRQFILSSKKLLLSDSGFYLCAWSVGTRRTDEQFFGPGTRLTVL.

This clone appeared a few times. This chain connects TRBV25-1 to TRBJ1-2, with D perhaps matching TRBD1 (5 bases). This CDR3 comprises 15 residues. V was shortened by 0 bases and J by 2 bases, with 10 bases between the two germline ends. Germline CDR1 and CDR2: MGHDK and SYGVNS. The CDR3 region is CASSEYRTGNYGYTF. CDR3 nucleotide sequence: TGTGCCAGCAGTGAATATCGAACAGGCAACTATGGCTACACCTTC.

The chain joins TRBV29-1 to TRBJ2-2; possibly TRBD1 or TRBD2 for D (5 bases each). CDR3 length: 13 amino acids. V was cut by 4 bases and J by 4 bases, with 10 bases left in between. Germline lookup yields CDR1 SQVTM and CDR2 ANQGSEA. CDR3 coding DNA: TGCAGCGTTGGCAGGGACCCCACCGGGGAGCTGTTTTTT. Protein product: CSVGRDPTGELFF.

In this sample, this clone turned up a few times. The chain has TRBV7-9 and TRBJ2-7, with no clear D. The CDR3 sequence is 12 residues long. V gave up 5 bases and J gave up 1 base, with 6 bases separating them. Germline-derived CDR1 and CDR2 are SEHNR and FQNEAQ (reference sequence). For the CDR3, the DNA is TGTGCCAGCAGCAAACGGTCCTACGAGCAGTACTTC. Protein sequence: CASSKRSYEQYF. Based on the CDR3 plus reference TRBV7-9 and TRBJ2-7, the full variable domain is DTGVSQNPRHKITKRGQNVTFRCDPISEHNRLYWYRQTLGQGPEFLTYFQNEAQLEKSRLLSDRFSAERPKGSFSTLEIQRTEQGDSAMYLCASSKRSYEQYFGPGTRLTVT.

V and J are TRBV7-3 and TRBJ2-6, with TRBD1 matching over 9 bases. Germline CDR1 SGHTA, CDR2 FQGTGA. CDR3 length: 17 amino acids. Unmatched junction bases numbered 7, after V lost 4 bases and J lost 3 bases. CDR3: CASSYPGQGGGANVLTF. Written as DNA, the CDR3 is TGTGCCAGCAGCTATCCGGGACAGGGAGGTGGGGCCAACGTCCTGACTTTC.

There are a few counts of this clone. The chain is built from TRBV2 and TRBJ2-3; no clear D. The CDR3 is made up of 14 amino acids. Germline values: CDR1 SNHLY, CDR2 FYNNEI. Trimming pared 5 bases from V and 5 bases from J, leaving 14 bases between. CDR3 in amino acids: CASSRALPGDTQYF. In DNA form, the CDR3 reads TGTGCCAGCAGTCGGGCCCTACCAGGAGATACGCAGTATTTT.

The chain combines TRBV6-6 with TRBJ2-2, with D tentatively TRBD2 (6 bases). Germline values: CDR1 MNHNY, CDR2 SVGAGI (reference sequence). Trimming took 2 bases from V and 1 from J, leaving 8 bases between them. This CDR3 region has 15 residues. In nucleotides, the CDR3 is TGTGCCAGCAGTTACCGCGGGGTGAACACCGGGGAGCTGTTTTTT. Translation: CASSYRGVNTGELFF.

Of note for this clone: One end of the junction does not line up with germline, which may come from a read error. The chain employs TRBV7-7 and TRBJ2-1, with D perhaps matching TRBD2 (6 bases). This CDR3 has 13 residues. Germline V gene lookup returns CDR1 SSHAT and CDR2 FNYEAQ (reference sequence). The CDR3 sequence is CASSFRREYEQFF. The DNA of the CDR3 is TGTGCTAGCAGCTTTAGACGGGAGTATGAGCAGTTCTTC. The whole variable domain, remainder taken from reference TRBV7-7 and TRBJ2-1, is GAGVSQSPRYKVTKRGQDVTLRCDPISSHATLYWYQQALGQGPEFLTYFNYEAQPDKSGLPSDRFSAERPEGSISTLTIQRTEQRDSAMYRCASSFRREYEQFFGPGTRLTVL.

This rearrangement joins TRBV6-4 to TRBJ1-2; D call uncertain. The germline V gene encodes CDR1 MRHNA and CDR2 SNTAGT. CDR3 length: 15 amino acids. Trimming removed 5 bases from V and 2 bases from J, with 15 bases in between. CDR3 nucleotide sequence: TGTGCCAGCAGTCAGACCCCGGGCAGCAACTATGGCTACACCTTC. The encoded protein is CASSQTPGSNYGYTF.

This clone turned up a few times. The chain combines TRBV9 with TRBJ2-5, with D perhaps TRBD1 (6 bases). V gave up 3 bases and J gave up 4 bases, with 10 bases separating them. Germline CDR1 SGDLS, CDR2 YYNGEE. This CDR3 region has 13 residues. This CDR3 is CASSETGGETQYF. In nucleotides, the CDR3 is TGTGCCAGCAGCGAGACAGGTGGAGAGACCCAGTACTTC.

This clone came up a few times. The V call is TRBV30, the J call TRBJ1-2; the D gene is possibly TRBD1 (6 bases). V was trimmed by 5 bases and J by 8 bases, leaving 18 bases between them. Germline CDR1 reads GTSNPN; CDR2 reads SVGIG (reference sequence). The CDR3 has 13 amino acids. CDR3 protein: CAWGTGPGRGYTF. The CDR3 DNA reads TGTGCCTGGGGAACAGGGCCGGGGAGAGGCTACACCTTC.

This clone was seen a few times. The chain couples TRBV7-2 to TRBJ2-5; D is ambiguous. The CDR3 has 13 amino acids. The germline V gene encodes CDR1 SGHTA and CDR2 FQGNSA. With 2 bases removed from V and 5 bases from J, the gap between germline ends came to 9 bases. CDR3 sequence: CASSLTPRETQYF. CDR3 in DNA: TGTGCCAGCAGCTTAACCCCCCGGGAGACCCAGTACTTC.

This clone was observed a few times. J is TRBJ1-1 and V is TRBV2; no reliable D call. Trimming stripped 7 bases from V and 4 bases from J, with 10 bases between. The CDR3 length is 12 residues. Germline V gene lookup returns CDR1 SNHLY and CDR2 FYNNEI. The CDR3 spells CASNRRSTEAFF. CDR3 coding DNA: TGTGCCAGCAACCGCCGGAGCACTGAAGCTTTCTTT.

The rearrangement uses TRBV4-2 and TRBJ2-1; D remains ambiguous. The CDR3 consists of 13 residues. Deletions cut 1 base from V and 4 bases from J, with 5 bases between. From germline, CDR1 is LGHNA and CDR2 YNFKEQ. This chain's CDR3 is CASSQGDYNEQFF. As DNA, the CDR3 is TGTGCCAGCAGCCAAGGGGATTACAATGAGCAGTTCTTC.

In this sample, this clone turned up a few times. CDR3 loop: CASSLGGTPGIQYF. CDR3 in DNA: TGCGCCAGCAGCTTGGGAGGGACCCCCGGCATTCAGTACTTC. The chain employs TRBV5-1 and TRBJ2-4, with D perhaps given as TRBD1 or TRBD2 (5 bases each). V lost 0 bases to trimming and J lost 9 bases, with 13 bases between them. CDR1 SGHRS and CDR2 YFSETQ come from the germline V gene. CDR3 length equals 14 residues.

Only a few counts were recorded for this clone. The chain recombines TRBV7-2 with TRBJ2-3; 10 positions match TRBD2. The CDR3 runs 16 residues. V lost 0 bases, J lost 4 bases, and 4 bases stayed unmatched. In germline, CDR1 is SGHTA, CDR2 FQGNSA. The CDR3 bases are TGTGCCAGCAGCTTAGCAGCGGGAGGGCCGGCAGATACGCAGTATTTT. This encodes CASSLAAGGPADTQYF.